The 16 T cell receptor beta chains listed next were all sequenced from one sample in a study of blood T cell repertoires in COVID-19. The assay was immunoSEQ multiplex PCR, and TCRdb's table has in-frame clones only and misses some. This table holds more than 250,000 clones, approximately 86% found once. Material for sequencing was peripheral blood. The receptors stem from a man between 18 and 35 years old with active or convalescent COVID-19.

This chain connects TRBV28 to TRBJ1-5; TRBD1 matches 8 bases. V shed 7 bases and J 6 bases; nucleotides not matched to a gene: 2. Germline CDR1 is MDHEN and CDR2 is SYDVKM. The CDR3 is 12 residues long. DNA for the CDR3: TGTGCCAGCACACAGGGGGGTCAGCCCCAGCATTTT. Translation: CASTQGGQPQHF.

The CDR3 DNA sequence: TGTGCCAGTAGTATGGAACGTGGGCAGGGGTTACATGGCTACACCTTC. Its translation is CASSMERGQGLHGYTF. The chain has TRBV19 and TRBJ1-2; the D gene is possibly TRBD1 (6 bases). V lost 3 bases and J lost 6, with 20 bases in between. Germline values: CDR1 LNHDA, CDR2 SQIVND (reference sequence). The CDR3 loop spans 16 amino acids.

The V call is TRBV7-3, the J call TRBJ2-1, with D hard to call. V shed 8 bases and J shed 4 bases, with 12 bases lying between them. There are 13 residues in the CDR3. Germline V lookup: CDR1 SGHTA, CDR2 FQGTGA. For the CDR3, the DNA is TGTGCCAGCGGGTCTTCGAGGTACAATGAGCAGTTCTTC. It translates to CASGSSRYNEQFF.

The gene calls are TRBV12-3 or TRBV12-4 and TRBJ2-5; D possibly corresponds to TRBD1 (6 bases). The CDR3 runs 13 residues. Trimming took off 6 bases at V and 5 bases at J, with 13 bases between the two ends. The CDR3 DNA reads as TGTGCCAGCAGCAGGGGACACGGTGAGACCCAGTACTTC. As protein: CASSRGHGETQYF.

CDR3 DNA: TGTGCCAGCAGCCCCTTAGGACAGGGTATGGGTCAGCCCCAGCATTTT. Its protein is CASSPLGQGMGQPQHF. The chain combines TRBV7-8 with TRBJ1-5, with 8 bases matching TRBD1. This CDR3 spans 16 amino acids. Germline V gene sequence: CDR1 SGHVS, CDR2 FQNEAQ. Trimming took 5 bases from V and 6 from J; bases not matched to a gene: 12.

The count of this clone is one. The rearrangement uses TRBV30 and TRBJ2-5; D gene ambiguous. Germline V lookup: CDR1 GTSNPN, CDR2 SVGIG (reference sequence). Deletions cut 1 base from V and 1 base from J, with 7 bases between. CDR3 length equals 13 residues. CDR3 sequence (DNA): TGTGCCTGGAGTGGGTCAGTCCAAGAGACCCAGTACTTC. It encodes CAWSGSVQETQYF.

The V and J genes are TRBV29-1 and TRBJ2-3; 12 bases fit TRBD1. Trimming removed 6 bases from V and 0 bases from J; junction bases left unmatched: 16. This CDR3 region has 19 residues. Germline CDR1 reads SQVTM; CDR2 reads ANQGSEA. The CDR3 DNA reads as TGCAGCGTGGCACCGGGACAGGGGGCGTATAATCCTAGCACAGATACGCAGTATTTT. Translated, it gives CSVAPGQGAYNPSTDTQYF.

The chain joins TRBV24-1 to TRBJ1-3; a weak D match, TRBD1 (6 bases). Trimming cost V 8 bases and J 0 bases, with 16 bases left between them. The germline V gene has CDR1 KGHDR and CDR2 SFDVKD. The CDR3 has 16 amino acids. CDR3 protein: CATIKQGDSSGNTIYF. In DNA form, the CDR3 reads TGTGCCACCATCAAACAGGGAGATAGCTCTGGAAACACCATATATTTT.

In the case of this clone: This sequence may be a read error, since a much larger clone differs from it by one base. The same CDR3 arises from other DNA sequences in this sample as well. The CDR3 spells CASSFGQGSGNTIYF. The CDR3 region has the DNA TGTGCCAGCAGCTTTGGACAGGGTTCTGGAAACACCATATATTTT. The genes are TRBV11-2 and TRBJ1-3, with 8 nucleotides matching TRBD1. Looked up from germline, CDR1 is SGHAT and CDR2 is FQNNGV. Losses at the gene ends were 3 bases for V and 1 base for J; bases not matched to a gene: 2. The CDR3 runs 15 residues.

This clone was observed a single time. The rearrangement uses TRBV19 and TRBJ1-2, with 8 bases fitting TRBD1. With 4 bases clipped from V and 5 bases from J, the junction kept 9 bases outside the gene matches. Germline V lookup: CDR1 LNHDA, CDR2 SQIVND (reference sequence). This CDR3 has 15 amino acids. Here the CDR3 DNA reads TGTGCCAGTAGTACTTACTACAGGGGGGGATATGGCTACACCTTC. The encoded protein is CASSTYYRGGYGYTF.

The chain uses TRBV6-5 and TRBJ1-5, with D maybe TRBD1 (6 bases). Trimming removed 2 bases from V and 6 bases from J, with 14 bases in between. This CDR3 is 15 amino acids long. CDR1 MNHEY and CDR2 SVGAGI come from the germline V gene. The CDR3 DNA follows: TGTGCCAGCAGTTACGGAGGGGGGGCAGGTCAGCCCCAGCATTTT. This translates into CASSYGGGAGQPQHF.

The chain combines TRBV5-1 with TRBJ2-1; no definite D call. Germline loops: CDR1 SGHRS, CDR2 YFSETQ. The V gene lost 4 bases and the J gene lost 0 bases, with 11 bases spanning the gap. The CDR3 has 15 amino acids. CDR3 loop: CASSVDSSSYNEQFF. The CDR3 region has the DNA TGCGCCAGCAGCGTCGACTCTAGCTCCTACAATGAGCAGTTCTTC.

The chain combines TRBV29-1 with TRBJ2-1; D is unresolved. V was pared by 6 bases and J by 6 bases, with 15 bases between. This CDR3 region has 13 residues. Germline assignment: CDR1 SQVTM and CDR2 ANQGSEA. CDR3 in amino acids: CSVHLLVGNEQFF. The CDR3 DNA is TGCAGCGTCCACCTTCTAGTGGGCAATGAGCAGTTCTTC.

The rearrangement uses TRBV7-2 and TRBJ1-1, with TRBD1 as a possible D gene (5 bases). Germline CDR1 SGHTA, CDR2 FQGNSA. V shed 5 bases and J shed 3 bases, with 10 bases lying between them. The CDR3 runs to 13 residues. CDR3 amino acids: CASSPDRDTEAFF. In nucleotides, the CDR3 is TGTGCCAGCAGCCCCGACAGAGACACTGAAGCTTTCTTT.

The CDR3 sequence is CASSHSSPGTGSTAAGNTIYF. The CDR3 DNA is TGCGCCAGCAGCCACTCCAGTCCCGGGACAGGTTCCACAGCCGCTGGAAACACCATATATTTT. The rearrangement joins TRBV10-1 to TRBJ1-3, with 8 bases lining up with TRBD1. The V and J ends lost 6 bases and 2 bases, in that order; junction bases with no gene match: 24. CDR3 size: 21 residues. Germline V CDR1 and CDR2: WNHNN, SYGVQD (reference sequence).

Of note for this clone: Other DNA variants within this sample encode the same CDR3. The J gene is TRBJ1-3, the V gene TRBV5-1; D remains unclear. The CDR3 length is 13 residues. The germline V gene has CDR1 SGHRS and CDR2 YFSETQ. V lost 0 bases and J 4 bases, leaving 5 bases between the germline ends. Written as DNA, the CDR3 is TGCGCCAGCAGCTTGGCCGGGGGAAACACCATATATTTT. This codes for CASSLAGGNTIYF.